The T cell receptor beta chain under discussion was sequenced for a study of blood T cell repertoires in COVID-19. Study information: T cells, B-cell-depleted T cells, or PBMCs provided the cDNA or gDNA that served as material.

How the authors handled the data: Nucleated cell number was recorded as an estimate derived from reference gene primer amplification. Sequenced by immunoSEQ multiplex PCR; TCRdb stores in-frame clones only, minus some. The V and J calls and clone size come from that table; D and trimming were worked out from the DNA. The table includes 100,000 to 150,000 clones, roughly 80% detected once. This clone has only a few counts. This receptor was taken from a human donor in a cohort sampled during active COVID-19. The sequencing input was peripheral blood.

The CDR3 DNA reads TGTGCCAGCAGTCCCCTGGGGGCTAGCGGGTACGAGCAGTACTTC. This sequence encodes CASSPLGASGYEQYF. The V gene is TRBV28, the J gene TRBJ2-7; 8 bases line up with TRBD2. In germline, CDR1 is MDHEN, CDR2 SYDVKM. Trimming took 5 bases from V and 4 from J; bases not matched to a gene: 10. The CDR3 is 15 residues long.